The 7 T cell receptor beta chains presented below share a single source sample, sequenced in a study of shared clonotypes between healthy human individuals. TCRdb's table, derived via immunoSEQ multiplex PCR, lists solely in-frame clones and lacks some. The data hold more than 1,200,000 clones, with approximately 98.5% observed a single time. Source material: naive CD4+ T cells sorted from blood. The subset denotes: CD45RA+ positively selected. Receptor source: a man aged 25-45 years in good health.

V gene TRBV19 combines with J gene TRBJ2-7, with 9 positions matching TRBD2. The junction had 4 bases not matched to a gene; V was cut back by 6 bases and J by 4 bases. The CDR3 extends over 13 amino acids. Germline CDR1 LNHDA, CDR2 SQIVND (reference sequence). CDR3 protein: CASSHSGSYEQYF. The CDR3 region has the DNA TGTGCCAGTAGCCATAGCGGGAGTTACGAGCAGTACTTC. Complete variable domain (other parts from reference TRBV19 and TRBJ2-7): DGGITQSPKYLFRKEGQNVTLSCEQNLNHDAMYWYRQDPGQGLRLIYYSQIVNDFQKGDIAEGYSVSREKKESFPLTVTSAQKNPTAFYLCASSHSGSYEQYFGPGTRLTVT.

Remarks on this clone: This sequence may be a read error, since a much larger clone differs from it by one base. The chain uses TRBV6-6 and TRBJ2-7; TRBD1 matches at 8 bases. CDR3 length: 13 amino acids. CDR1 is MNHNY and CDR2 is SVGAGI in the germline V gene (reference sequence). V lost 5 bases, J lost 3 bases, and 3 bases stayed unmatched. The CDR3 loop is CASSQTGGYEQYF. CDR3 coding DNA: TGTGCCAGCAGTCAAACAGGGGGCTACGAGCAGTACTTC.

The rearrangement joins TRBV19 to TRBJ2-1; a possible D gene is TRBD2 (6 bases). This CDR3 has 16 amino acids. CDR1 is LNHDA, CDR2 SQIVND, per germline (reference sequence). V lost 5 bases and J lost 3, with 17 bases in between. The CDR3 reads CASSPLDYPYYNEQFF. The CDR3 DNA reads TGTGCCAGTAGTCCATTGGACTATCCCTACTACAATGAGCAGTTCTTC. The complete variable domain, with remaining parts taken from reference TRBV19 and TRBJ2-1, reads DGGITQSPKYLFRKEGQNVTLSCEQNLNHDAMYWYRQDPGQGLRLIYYSQIVNDFQKGDIAEGYSVSREKKESFPLTVTSAQKNPTAFYLCASSPLDYPYYNEQFFGPGTRLTVL.

The chain joins TRBV5-1 to TRBJ1-2; no clear D. CDR1 SGHRS and CDR2 YFSETQ come from the germline V gene. This CDR3 spans 15 amino acids. Trimming stripped 0 bases from V and 6 bases from J, with 15 bases between. In DNA, the CDR3 is TGCGCCAGCAGCTTGGATACAAGAAATCCGAATGGCTACACCTTC. It translates to CASSLDTRNPNGYTF. The full variable domain, in which reference TRBV5-1 and TRBJ1-2 provide the parts outside the CDR3, is KAGVTQTPRYLIKTRGQQVTLSCSPISGHRSVSWYQQTPGQGLQFLFEYFSETQRNKGNFPGRFSGRQFSNSRSEMNVSTLELGDSALYLCASSLDTRNPNGYTFGSGTRLTVV.

This chain uses TRBV5-1 with TRBJ1-3; D ambiguous. Trimming pared 1 base from V and 0 bases from J, leaving 8 bases between. The CDR3 consists of 15 residues. Germline CDR1 reads SGHRS; CDR2 reads YFSETQ. The CDR3 DNA sequence: TGCGCCAGCAGCTTGAGCCAGAGCTCTGGAAACACCATATATTTT. Translating gives CASSLSQSSGNTIYF. Combining the CDR3 with reference TRBV5-1 and TRBJ1-3 gives the whole variable domain KAGVTQTPRYLIKTRGQQVTLSCSPISGHRSVSWYQQTPGQGLQFLFEYFSETQRNKGNFPGRFSGRQFSNSRSEMNVSTLELGDSALYLCASSLSQSSGNTIYFGEGSWLTVV.

The chain links TRBV7-2 to TRBJ1-3; no firm D call. V was trimmed by 4 bases and J by 3 bases, leaving 16 bases between them. The CDR3 loop spans 16 amino acids. Per the germline V gene, CDR1 is SGHTA and CDR2 is FQGNSA. The CDR3: CASSSGGLLGGNTIYF. The CDR3 region has the DNA TGTGCCAGCAGCTCGGGCGGGCTTCTGGGTGGAAACACCATATATTTT.

Only one count was recorded for this clone. Distinct nucleotide sequences in the sample also encode this CDR3. V is TRBV5-1 and J is TRBJ1-1, with D unclear. CDR3 length equals 14 residues. Trimming stripped 0 bases from V and 4 bases from J, with 10 bases between. Germline CDR1 SGHRS, CDR2 YFSETQ. The CDR3 DNA reads as TGCGCCAGCAGCTTGGGAAGAGGAGCCACTGAAGCTTTCTTT. Translation: CASSLGRGATEAFF.